Presented here are 14 T cell receptor beta chains from one specimen sequenced in a study of memory CD4+ T cells and cytomegalovirus serostatus. The sort gate was single viable CD3+CD4+CD8-CD45RO+ cells for memory CD4+ T cells. Produced via immunoSEQ multiplex PCR; TCRdb's table is partial and in-frame only. Of about 42,000 clones listed, about three quarters are singletons. Sequencing was performed on memory CD4+ T cells from blood. The receptors were gathered from an adult in good health and CMV-seronegative.

The chain joins TRBV14 to TRBJ1-2; D is uncertain. Germline CDR1 SGHDN, CDR2 FVKESK. The CDR3 is 15 residues long. Trimming took off 0 bases at V and 8 bases at J, with 16 bases between the two ends. The CDR3 sequence: CASSQEAGPGWGYTF. In DNA, the CDR3 is TGTGCCAGCAGCCAAGAGGCGGGTCCGGGATGGGGCTACACCTTC. The full variable domain, in which reference TRBV14 and TRBJ1-2 provide the parts outside the CDR3, is EAGVTQFPSHSVIEKGQTVTLRCDPISGHDNLYWYRRVMGKEIKFLLHFVKESKQDESGMPNNRFLAERTGGTYSTLKVQPAELEDSGVYFCASSQEAGPGWGYTFGSGTRLTVV.

The genes are TRBV14 and TRBJ2-7; the match to TRBD2 covers 7 bases. V gave up 0 bases and J gave up 6 bases; unmatched junction bases: 5. The germline V gene encodes CDR1 SGHDN and CDR2 FVKESK. CDR3 size: 14 residues. CDR3 nucleotides: TGTGCCAGCAGCCAAGATGTACTAGCGTGCGAGCAGTACTTC. This encodes CASSQDVLACEQYF. Full variable domain (remainder filled in from reference TRBV14 and TRBJ2-7): EAGVTQFPSHSVIEKGQTVTLRCDPISGHDNLYWYRRVMGKEIKFLLHFVKESKQDESGMPNNRFLAERTGGTYSTLKVQPAELEDSGVYFCASSQDVLACEQYFGPGTRLTVT.

The chain uses TRBV19 and TRBJ1-4, with D hard to call. The length of the CDR3 is 15 residues. Trimming took 7 bases from V and 3 from J, leaving 15 bases between them. Germline CDR1 is LNHDA and CDR2 is SQIVND (reference sequence). The CDR3 DNA sequence: TGTGCCAGTACGGCCCGGGCCAGACCTAATGAAAAACTGTTTTTT. Amino acids: CASTARARPNEKLFF.

The V call is TRBV6-5, the J call TRBJ2-1; TRBD1 or TRBD2 may be the D gene (5 bases each). V was clipped by 6 bases and J by 2 bases, with 14 bases between them. Germline V gene data show CDR1 as MNHEY and CDR2 as SVGAGI. The length of the CDR3 is 15 residues. CDR3 DNA: TGTGCCAGCAGCCAAGGGACCCCAGCCTACAATGAGCAGTTCTTC. It translates to CASSQGTPAYNEQFF.

The chain combines TRBV18 with TRBJ2-7; TRBD1 agrees at 12 bases. V trimming: 4 bases; J trimming: 5 bases; junction bases outside the gene matches: 3. The CDR3 loop spans 14 amino acids. Germline CDR1 is KGHSH and CDR2 is LQKENI. CDR3 in amino acids: CASSQGTGGDEQYF. CDR3 sequence (DNA): TGTGCCAGCTCACAAGGGACAGGGGGCGACGAGCAGTACTTC.

The DNA for the CDR3 is TGTGCCAGCGAAGGGGGAGAGACCCAGTACTTC. It encodes CASEGGETQYF. The V call is TRBV2, the J call TRBJ2-5, with a possible D match to TRBD1 (6 bases). The CDR3 runs 11 residues. V lost 8 bases, J lost 4 bases, and 8 bases lay in between. Per the germline V gene, CDR1 is SNHLY and CDR2 is FYNNEI. The full variable domain, rest sourced from reference TRBV2 and TRBJ2-5, is EPEVTQTPSHQVTQMGQEVILRCVPISNHLYFYWYRQILGQKVEFLVSFYNNEISEKSEIFDDQFSVERPDGSNFTLKIRSTKLEDSAMYFCASEGGETQYFGPGTRLLVL.

The chain couples TRBV29-1 to TRBJ2-5; 9 nucleotides align to TRBD2. This CDR3 has 17 residues. J lost 2 bases, V lost 1 base, and 11 bases had no gene match. Germline V lookup: CDR1 SQVTM, CDR2 ANQGSEA. The CDR3 region has the DNA TGCAGCGTTGAAGGATCTGGGCGGGGGGGTCTACAAGAGACCCAGTACTTC. It is translated as CSVEGSGRGGLQETQYF.

The chain uses TRBV9 and TRBJ2-2; D gene ambiguous. V was shortened by 2 bases and J by 2 bases, with 7 bases between the two germline ends. Germline values: CDR1 SGDLS, CDR2 YYNGEE. This CDR3 region has 14 residues. CDR3 sequence: CASSVGGNTGELFF. The CDR3 DNA reads as TGTGCCAGCAGCGTGGGCGGCAACACCGGGGAGCTGTTTTTT. Filled out from reference TRBV9 and TRBJ2-2, the complete variable domain reads DSGVTQTPKHLITATGQRVTLRCSPRSGDLSVYWYQQSLDQGLQFLIQYYNGEERAKGNILERFSAQQFPDLHSELNLSSLELGDSALYFCASSVGGNTGELFFGEGSRLTVL.

This chain uses TRBV7-6 with TRBJ2-7; a weak D match, TRBD1 (6 bases). The length of the CDR3 is 13 residues. Germline CDR1 is SGHVS and CDR2 is FNYEAQ. Trimming took 6 bases from V and 1 from J, leaving 10 bases between them. Here the CDR3 reads CASSSQGSYEQYF. DNA of the CDR3: TGTGCCAGCAGTTCACAGGGTTCCTACGAGCAGTACTTC.

CDR3 protein: CASSISGVEREQFF. CDR3 bases: TGTGCCAGCAGTATATCAGGGGTCGAGAGAGAGCAGTTCTTC. V gene TRBV6-1 combines with J gene TRBJ2-1, with D perhaps TRBD1 (6 bases). Germline values: CDR1 MNHNS, CDR2 SASEGT. This CDR3 comprises 14 residues. Trimming stripped 5 bases from V and 10 bases from J, with 18 bases between.

The chain carries TRBV14 and TRBJ1-1, with D unclear. There are 14 residues in the CDR3. The V gene lost 8 bases and the J gene lost 1 base, with 14 bases spanning the gap. Germline CDR1 and CDR2: SGHDN and FVKESK. Here the CDR3 reads CASGHLRGNTEAFF. The CDR3 DNA follows: TGTGCCAGCGGTCACTTAAGAGGGAACACTGAAGCTTTCTTT.

The J gene is TRBJ2-6, the V gene TRBV30; TRBD1 is a possible D gene (6 bases). The CDR3 is made up of 16 amino acids. V was clipped by 1 base and J by 2 bases, with 12 bases between them. CDR1 and CDR2 from the germline V gene are GTSNPN and SVGIG (reference sequence). The CDR3 coding sequence is TGTGCCTGGAGTGCAAAACAGGGTGCTGGGGCCAACGTCCTGACTTTC. Translating gives CAWSAKQGAGANVLTF. Drawing the rest from reference TRBV30 and TRBJ2-6, the complete variable domain is SQTIHQWPATLVQPVGSPLSLECTVEGTSNPNLYWYRQAAGRGLQLLFYSVGIGQISSEVPQNLSASRPQDRQFILSSKKLLLSDSGFYLCAWSAKQGAGANVLTFGAGSRLTVL.

This clone was recorded a few times. The chain links TRBV13 to TRBJ1-4; possibly TRBD1 for D (6 bases). The ends were cut back, 1 base at V and 6 bases at J, with 9 bases in the middle. CDR3 size: 14 residues. Germline CDR1 is PRHDT and CDR2 is FYEKMQ (reference sequence). CDR3: CASSLDGGDEKLFF. The CDR3, as DNA: TGTGCCAGCAGCTTAGACGGGGGCGATGAAAAACTGTTTTTT.

The chain is built from TRBV12-1 and TRBJ2-1; TRBD2 is the table's D call, not checked against the DNA. TRBV12-1 is marked as a pseudogene. The CDR3 consists of 10 residues. CDR3 nucleotide sequence: TGTGCCAGCTGCGATAATGAGCAGTTCTTC. It specifies CASCDNEQFF.